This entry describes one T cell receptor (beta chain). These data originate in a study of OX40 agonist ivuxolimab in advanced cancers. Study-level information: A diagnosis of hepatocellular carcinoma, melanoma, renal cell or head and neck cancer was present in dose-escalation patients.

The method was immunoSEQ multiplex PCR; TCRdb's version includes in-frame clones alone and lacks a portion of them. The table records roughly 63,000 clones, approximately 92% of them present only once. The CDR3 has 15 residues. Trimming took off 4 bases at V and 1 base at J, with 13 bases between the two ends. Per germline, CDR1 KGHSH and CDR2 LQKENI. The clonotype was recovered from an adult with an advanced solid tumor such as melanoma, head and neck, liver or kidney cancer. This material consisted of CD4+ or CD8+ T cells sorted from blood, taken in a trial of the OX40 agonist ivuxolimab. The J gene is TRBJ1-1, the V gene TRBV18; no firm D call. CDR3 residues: CASSLLVSKNTEAFF. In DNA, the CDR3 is TGTGCCAGCTCACTACTCGTTTCTAAGAACACTGAAGCTTTCTTT.